This T cell receptor (beta chain) was identified during a study of cytomegalovirus exposure and HLA in healthy donors. Study results and caveats: In a later analysis, common viral pathogens appeared linked to several of the most significant clusters. In a later analysis, donors in an Asian-associated ancestry cluster reportedly had fewer N-insertions in productive TCRs than the cohort mean.

The CDR3 contains 14 residues. The V and J ends lost 7 bases and 1 base respectively, with 14 bases between them. Germline lookup yields CDR1 SGHRS and CDR2 YFSETQ. Details on this clone: The target antigen is unknown.

The primer mix had 60 Vbeta and 13 Jbeta primers. Clones were read by immunoSEQ multiplex PCR, and TCRdb kept only the in-frame ones, dropping some. The table for this sample gives 150,000 to 200,000 clones. The gene calls are TRBV5-1 and TRBJ1-1, with D maybe TRBD1 (5 bases). The TCR comes from a woman aged 55-69 years in good health and CMV-seronegative. Sequenced input: PBMCs. The CDR3, as DNA: TGCGCCAGCGCTACACAGGCTGAGAACACTGAAGCTTTCTTT. Its protein is CASATQAENTEAFF.